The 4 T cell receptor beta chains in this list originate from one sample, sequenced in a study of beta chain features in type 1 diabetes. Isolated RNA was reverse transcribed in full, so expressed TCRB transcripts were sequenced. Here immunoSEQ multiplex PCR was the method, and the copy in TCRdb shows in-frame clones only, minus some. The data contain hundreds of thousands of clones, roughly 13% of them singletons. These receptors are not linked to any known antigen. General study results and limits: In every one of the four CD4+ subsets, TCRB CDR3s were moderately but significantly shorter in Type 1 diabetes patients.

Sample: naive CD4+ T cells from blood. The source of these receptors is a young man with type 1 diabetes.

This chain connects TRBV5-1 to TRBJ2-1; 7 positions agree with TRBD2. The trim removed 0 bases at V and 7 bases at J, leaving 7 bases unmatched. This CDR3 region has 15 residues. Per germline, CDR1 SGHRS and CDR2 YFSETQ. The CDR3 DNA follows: TGCGCCAGCAGCTTGGTAGCGGGTGAGGGGAATGAGCAGTTCTTC. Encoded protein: CASSLVAGEGNEQFF.

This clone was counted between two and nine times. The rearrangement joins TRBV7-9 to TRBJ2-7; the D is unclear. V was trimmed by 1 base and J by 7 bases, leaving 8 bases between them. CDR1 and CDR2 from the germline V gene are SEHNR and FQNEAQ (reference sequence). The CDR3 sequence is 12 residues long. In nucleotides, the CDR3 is TGTGCCAGCAGCTTAGAGGTACAGGAGCAGTACTTC. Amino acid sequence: CASSLEVQEQYF.

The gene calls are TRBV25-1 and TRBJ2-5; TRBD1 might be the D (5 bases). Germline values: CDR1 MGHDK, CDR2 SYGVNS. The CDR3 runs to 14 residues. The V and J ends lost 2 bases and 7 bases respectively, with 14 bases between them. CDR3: CASSERTSRRTQYF. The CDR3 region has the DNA TGTGCCAGCAGTGAAAGGACATCAAGGAGGACCCAGTACTTC.

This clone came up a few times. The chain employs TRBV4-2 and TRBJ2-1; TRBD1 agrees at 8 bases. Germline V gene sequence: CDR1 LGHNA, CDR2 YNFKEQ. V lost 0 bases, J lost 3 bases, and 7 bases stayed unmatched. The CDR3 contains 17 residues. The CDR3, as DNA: TGTGCCAGCAGCCAAGATCGTGGACAGGGTGGCTACAATGAGCAGTTCTTC. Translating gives CASSQDRGQGGYNEQFF.